The T cell receptor beta chain under discussion was sequenced for a study of shared clonotypes between healthy human individuals. Profiled with immunoSEQ multiplex PCR; TCRdb holds only in-frame clones, not every one. The sample lists over 1.5 million clones, nearly 99% occurring once. The CDR3 contains 13 residues. The germline CDR1 and CDR2 sequences are SGHTA and FQGTGA. V was pared by 3 bases and J by 4 bases, with 9 bases between. CD4+ cells underwent separation, giving CD45RA+ naive and CD45RA-negative memory subsets. The sample comprised naive CD4+ T cells sorted from blood. Noted subset: CD45RA+ positively selected. The source of this sequence is a man aged 25 to 45 in good health. The chain carries TRBV7-3 and TRBJ1-2; weak D call: TRBD1 (5 bases). CDR3 DNA sequence: TGTGCCAGCAGCTTCGACAGAAGCTATGGCTACACCTTC. Translated, it gives CASSFDRSYGYTF.